The present TCR beta chain was sequenced within a study of regulatory T cells in long-lasting Graves disease. Across the study: Prior antithyroid drug treatment in newly diagnosed Graves' patients lasted under 3 months. Overall study results and limits: Persistent Graves' patients showed less TCR diversity than newly diagnosed patients showed.

The time point is: newly diagnosed GD, antithyroid drugs for less than 3 months. Generation of the TCR library employed RNA extracted from PBMCs. This clonotype occurred a few times. The antigen is unknown. For TCR beta, libraries came from iRepertoire HTBI primers and Arm-PCR of CDR3 regions. A single record per CDR3 protein comes from TCRdb applying MiXCR to the multiplex PCR reads. Here the sample spans about 300,000 distinct CDR3 sequences, 15% to 20% being singletons. Trimming removed 4 bases from V and 0 bases from J, with 19 bases in between. The CDR3 loop spans 17 amino acids. Per germline, CDR1 SGDLS and CDR2 YYNGEE.

The clonotype originates from a female donor with Graves disease. This chain links TRBV9 with TRBJ1-2; a possible D gene is TRBD1 (6 bases). The sample consisted of peripheral blood mononuclear cells (PBMCs), taken at new diagnosis, from a patient treated with antithyroid drugs. The CDR3 DNA reads TGTGCCAGCAGCCCCCAAACAGGGAACAGGGCTAACTATGGCTACACCTTC. Amino acids: CASSPQTGNRANYGYTF.